This T cell receptor (beta chain) is drawn from a study of tumor and adjacent non-tumor tissue in lung cancer. Study-level points and caveats: Tumor TCR diversity, when higher, was linked to shorter survival. Significantly higher TCR diversity was found in tumor than normal lung.

This sample's RNA came from whole unsorted tissue. More than 3 cm separated this lung sample from the edge of the tumor. Between August and November 2014, newly diagnosed, chemotherapy-naive lung cancer patients underwent thoracic surgery in China. This clonotype is a singleton in its sample. No antigen is known for it. A junction end diverges from the germline sequence, so it may reflect a read error. The library came from three nested PCR rounds adapted from ARM-PCR protocols. TCRdb used MiXCR to reprocess the multiplex PCR reads, holding one entry per CDR3 protein. Here the sample spans about 90,000 distinct CDR3 sequences, about 77% being singletons. CDR1 and CDR2 from the germline V gene are ENHRY and SYGVKD. This CDR3 has 15 residues.

The material sequenced was distant non-tumor lung tissue. The clonotype originates from a woman aged 45-65 years with non-small cell lung cancer. The chain employs TRBV10-3 and TRBJ2-5, with 11 bases identical to TRBD1. This CDR3 is CAICEGQGVRETQYF. CDR3 nucleotide sequence: TGTGCCATCTGTGAGGGACAGGGGGTAAGGGAGACCCAGTATTTC.